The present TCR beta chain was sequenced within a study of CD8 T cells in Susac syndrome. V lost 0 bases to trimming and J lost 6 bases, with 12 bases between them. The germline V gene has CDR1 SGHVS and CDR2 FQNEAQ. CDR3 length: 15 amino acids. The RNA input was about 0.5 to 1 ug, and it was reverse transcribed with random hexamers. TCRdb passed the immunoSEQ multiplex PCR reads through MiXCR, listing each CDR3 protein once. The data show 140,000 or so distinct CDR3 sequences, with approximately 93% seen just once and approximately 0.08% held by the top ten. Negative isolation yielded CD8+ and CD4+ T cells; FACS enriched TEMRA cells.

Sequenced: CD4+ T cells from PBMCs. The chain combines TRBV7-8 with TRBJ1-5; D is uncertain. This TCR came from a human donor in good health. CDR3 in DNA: TGTGCCAGCAGCTTAGCCGCAGGACTGGGTCAGCCCCAGCATTTT. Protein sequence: CASSLAAGLGQPQHF.